This T cell receptor beta chain was captured by sequencing in a study of cytomegalovirus exposure and HLA in healthy donors. Use of 60 Vbeta and 13 Jbeta primers characterized the PCR. Sequencing used immunoSEQ multiplex PCR; TCRdb keeps in-frame clones, though not all of them. The table shows 100,000 to 150,000 clones, with 17% occurring only once. Germline trimming cut 8 bases from V and 10 bases from J; bases unmatched to any gene: 10. CDR3 size: 13 residues. CDR1 and CDR2 (germline): SQVTM, ANQGSEA. This receptor was identified in a female donor in good health and CMV-seropositive. Sequencing was performed on PBMCs. This rearrangement joins TRBV29-1 to TRBJ2-1; 11 nucleotides match TRBD2. The CDR3 sequence: CSLGLAGRDEQFF. CDR3 in DNA: TGCAGCCTAGGACTAGCGGGCCGTGACGAGCAGTTCTTC.